A selection of T cell receptor beta chains follows, all from one sample in a study of metastatic and nonmetastatic thyroid tumors. TCRdb reanalyzed the PCR reads via MiXCR. The sample carries approximately 30,000 clones, 3.5% to 4% recorded once. Source material: blood. These receptors were collected from a male donor with papillary thyroid cancer or a benign thyroid nodule (not recorded which). Some clones in this sample may be carry-over from other donors' samples. Both conserved end residues are part of each CDR3. D genes are given only for firm matches. Some rows mark clone size as missing; the rest say once, few, many or name a class of expanded clone.

abundance: many; d_gene: -; j_gene: TRBJ2-3; v_gene: TRBV5-1; len: 15; CDR3nt: TGCGCCAGCAGCTTGGCCCACAGTAGCACAGATACGCAGTATTTT; CDR3aa: CASSLAHSSTDTQYF
abundance: many; d_gene: -; j_gene: TRBJ1-2; v_gene: TRBV4-1; len: 14; CDR3nt: TGCGCCAGCAGCCGAAATGGGGCTAACTATGGCTACACCTTC; CDR3aa: CASSRNGANYGYTF
abundance: many; d_gene: -; j_gene: TRBJ2-5; v_gene: TRBV14; len: 13; CDR3nt: TGTGCCAGCAGCCCGCTGGGGAGGGAGACCCAGTACTTC; CDR3aa: CASSPLGRETQYF
abundance: many; d_gene: -; j_gene: TRBJ1-2; v_gene: TRBV18; len: 13; CDR3nt: TGTGCCAGCTCACCAAGGGTGGACTATGGCTACACCTTC; CDR3aa: CASSPRVDYGYTF
abundance: -; d_gene: -; j_gene: TRBJ2-2; v_gene: TRBV2; len: 15; CDR3nt: TGTGCCAGCAGTGAGGGGCGGATCCTCCCCGGGGAGCTGTTTTTT; CDR3aa: CASSEGRILPGELFF
abundance: many; d_gene: -; j_gene: TRBJ2-3; v_gene: TRBV27; len: 17; CDR3nt: TGTGCCAGCAGTTTCCAGGTGCCCTCCTACAAGGCAGATACGCAGTATTTT; CDR3aa: CASSFQVPSYKADTQYF
abundance: medium-sized; d_gene: -; j_gene: TRBJ1-2; v_gene: TRBV6-5; len: 15; CDR3nt: TGTGCCAGCAGTTACTCGACTTGGGGGGAGTATGGCTACACCTTC; CDR3aa: CASSYSTWGEYGYTF
abundance: -; d_gene: -; j_gene: TRBJ1-1; v_gene: TRBV19; len: 14; CDR3nt: TGTGCCAGTAGTATTCCAGGCCTGAACACTGAAGCTTTCTTT; CDR3aa: CASSIPGLNTEAFF
abundance: few; d_gene: TRBD1; j_gene: TRBJ2-5; v_gene: TRBV6-1; len: 16; CDR3nt: TGTGCCAGCAGTGAGCCTGACAGGGGCTTCGGGGAGACCCAGTACTTC; CDR3aa: CASSEPDRGFGETQYF
abundance: many; d_gene: -; j_gene: TRBJ2-7; v_gene: TRBV5-1; len: 13; CDR3nt: TGCGCCAGCAGCTTCCTAGATTCCTACGAGCAGTACTTC; CDR3aa: CASSFLDSYEQYF
abundance: many; d_gene: -; j_gene: TRBJ1-4; v_gene: TRBV7-9; len: 15; CDR3nt: TGTGCCAGCAGCCCACCACGCTCTACTAATGAAAAACTGTTTTTT; CDR3aa: CASSPPRSTNEKLFF
abundance: few; d_gene: -; j_gene: TRBJ1-4; v_gene: TRBV6-1; len: 13; CDR3nt: TGTGCCAGCAGACGGGAAAATAATGAAAAACTGTTTTTT; CDR3aa: CASRRENNEKLFF
abundance: few; d_gene: -; j_gene: TRBJ2-5; v_gene: TRBV6-2/TRBV6-3; len: 13; CDR3nt: TGTGCCAGCATCCCTGACTACCAAGAGACCCAGTACTTC; CDR3aa: CASIPDYQETQYF
abundance: many; d_gene: TRBD2; j_gene: TRBJ2-2; v_gene: TRBV20-1; len: 15; CDR3nt: TGCAGTGCTAGAGCTAGCGGGAGGAGCACCGGGGAGCTGTTTTTT; CDR3aa: CSARASGRSTGELFF
abundance: many; d_gene: -; j_gene: TRBJ2-1; v_gene: TRBV2; len: 15; CDR3nt: TGTGCCAGCATTCAACGGACTAACCCCTACAATGAGCAGTTCTTC; CDR3aa: CASIQRTNPYNEQFF
abundance: many; d_gene: -; j_gene: TRBJ2-1; v_gene: TRBV3-1; len: 16; CDR3nt: TGTGCCAGCAGCCACTTATACGGGACACTTTACAATGAGCAGTTCTTC; CDR3aa: CASSHLYGTLYNEQFF
abundance: -; d_gene: TRBD2; j_gene: TRBJ2-7; v_gene: TRBV6-2/TRBV6-3; len: 14; CDR3nt: TGTGCCAGCAGTTCCCAGGCGGGAGACTACGAGCAGTACTTC; CDR3aa: CASSSQAGDYEQYF
abundance: many; d_gene: TRBD2; j_gene: TRBJ2-3; v_gene: TRBV11-2; len: 15; CDR3nt: TGTGCCAGCGGCCCACTAGCGGGAGTTACAGATACGCAGTATTTT; CDR3aa: CASGPLAGVTDTQYF
abundance: -; d_gene: -; j_gene: TRBJ2-5; v_gene: TRBV6-2/TRBV6-3; len: 12; CDR3nt: TGTGCCAGCAATAGGAGGGAAGAGACCCAGTACTTC; CDR3aa: CASNRREETQYF
abundance: -; d_gene: TRBD1; j_gene: TRBJ2-3; v_gene: TRBV6-2/TRBV6-3; len: 14; CDR3nt: TGTGCCAGTATCCGGGACAGGGAAACAGATACACAGTATTTT; CDR3aa: CASIRDRETDTQYF
abundance: medium-sized; d_gene: -; j_gene: TRBJ1-1; v_gene: TRBV28; len: 15; CDR3nt: TGTGCCAGCAGTCTCGGGGGAGGTTACAACACTGAAGCTTTCTTT; CDR3aa: CASSLGGGYNTEAFF
abundance: -; d_gene: -; j_gene: TRBJ2-6; v_gene: TRBV5-1; len: 17; CDR3nt: TGCGCCAGCATCCTCGGGTTACCCCCCTCTGGGGCCAACGTCCTGACTTTC; CDR3aa: CASILGLPPSGANVLTF
abundance: medium-sized; d_gene: -; j_gene: TRBJ1-5; v_gene: TRBV6-1; len: 12; CDR3nt: TGTGCCAGCGGGGAGGGGTTCCAGCCCCAGCATTTT; CDR3aa: CASGEGFQPQHF
abundance: many; d_gene: TRBD1; j_gene: TRBJ1-5; v_gene: TRBV19; len: 15; CDR3nt: TGTGCCAGTATCCGGGACAGGGCGAGCAATCAGCCCCAGCATTTT; CDR3aa: CASIRDRASNQPQHF
abundance: few; d_gene: TRBD1; j_gene: TRBJ1-4; v_gene: TRBV6-2/TRBV6-3; len: 15; CDR3nt: TGTGCCAGCAGTTACACGACAGGGTCTAATGAAAAACTGTTTTTT; CDR3aa: CASSYTTGSNEKLFF
abundance: few; d_gene: -; j_gene: TRBJ2-1; v_gene: TRBV12-3/TRBV12-4; len: 14; CDR3nt: TGTGCCAGCAGCCTTAGCGTCTCCCACAATGAGCAGTTCTTC; CDR3aa: CASSLSVSHNEQFF
abundance: -; d_gene: TRBD2; j_gene: TRBJ2-2; v_gene: TRBV6-2/TRBV6-3; len: 16; CDR3nt: TGTGCCAGCAGACTACCGGGACTATCGAACACCGGGGAGCTGTTTTTT; CDR3aa: CASRLPGLSNTGELFF
abundance: few; d_gene: -; j_gene: TRBJ2-1; v_gene: TRBV20-1; len: 14; CDR3nt: TGCAGTGCTAGTGGACTATTCAGCTTGGATGAGCAGTTCTTC; CDR3aa: CSASGLFSLDEQFF
abundance: medium-sized; d_gene: -; j_gene: TRBJ2-7; v_gene: TRBV6-1; len: 11; CDR3nt: TGTGCCAGCTCGCGGCTCTACGAGCAGTACTTC; CDR3aa: CASSRLYEQYF
abundance: many; d_gene: -; j_gene: TRBJ1-4; v_gene: TRBV20-1; len: 14; CDR3nt: TGCAGTGCTAGAGCGGACGGGCTTAATGAAAAACTGTTTTTT; CDR3aa: CSARADGLNEKLFF
abundance: few; d_gene: -; j_gene: TRBJ2-2; v_gene: TRBV28; len: 15; CDR3nt: TGTGCCAGCAGTTTCGGTGGGGTGGACACCGGGGAGCTGTTTTTT; CDR3aa: CASSFGGVDTGELFF
abundance: many; d_gene: -; j_gene: TRBJ1-6; v_gene: TRBV5-8; len: 14; CDR3nt: TGTGCCAGCAGCAGGGGGGATTTGGTTTCACCCCTCCACTTT; CDR3aa: CASSRGDLVSPLHF
abundance: few; d_gene: -; j_gene: TRBJ2-1; v_gene: TRBV28; len: 14; CDR3nt: TGTGCCAGCAGGCACCGGGACATATACAAAGAGGAGTTCTTC; CDR3aa: CASRHRDIYKEEFF
abundance: -; d_gene: -; j_gene: TRBJ2-7; v_gene: TRBV20-1; len: 15; CDR3nt: TGCAGTGCTAGACCTTACCCATTGAGCTACTACGAGCAGTACTTC; CDR3aa: CSARPYPLSYYEQYF
abundance: many; d_gene: -; j_gene: TRBJ2-3; v_gene: TRBV15; len: 16; CDR3nt: TGTGCCACCAGCAGAGATCCGGGCAGTAGCACAGATACGCAGTATTTT; CDR3aa: CATSRDPGSSTDTQYF
abundance: -; d_gene: TRBD1; j_gene: TRBJ1-5; v_gene: TRBV6-1; len: 16; CDR3nt: TGTGCCAGCAGTGGGAGACAGGGGGATCGTAATCATCCCCAGCATTTT; CDR3aa: CASSGRQGDRNHPQHF
abundance: -; d_gene: -; j_gene: TRBJ1-1; v_gene: TRBV9; len: 18; CDR3nt: TGTGCCAACAGCTCCCTCCAGGAGGGAGTTTATGTGAACACTGAAGCTTTCTTT; CDR3aa: CANSSLQEGVYVNTEAFF
abundance: -; d_gene: TRBD2; j_gene: TRBJ2-3; v_gene: TRBV6-1; len: 17; CDR3nt: TGTGCCAGCAGTGAACGCTGGACTAGCGGGAGCACAGATACGCAGTATTTT; CDR3aa: CASSERWTSGSTDTQYF
abundance: -; d_gene: -; j_gene: TRBJ1-5; v_gene: TRBV20-1; len: 13; CDR3nt: TGCAGTGCAGTAAAGGGGAACAATCAGCCCCAGCATTTT; CDR3aa: CSAVKGNNQPQHF
abundance: -; d_gene: -; j_gene: TRBJ1-2; v_gene: TRBV28; len: 15; CDR3nt: TGTGCCAGCAGTTCAGGCCGGGACACCAACTATGGCTACACCTTC; CDR3aa: CASSSGRDTNYGYTF
abundance: many; d_gene: -; j_gene: TRBJ1-2; v_gene: TRBV29-1; len: 13; CDR3nt: TGCAGCGTTGACTTCCGGACAGCCTATGGCTACACCTTC; CDR3aa: CSVDFRTAYGYTF
abundance: many; d_gene: -; j_gene: TRBJ1-2; v_gene: TRBV29-1; len: 10; CDR3nt: TGCAGCGTTGACTCCGGGGGCTACACCTTC; CDR3aa: CSVDSGGYTF
abundance: few; d_gene: TRBD1; j_gene: TRBJ1-1; v_gene: TRBV6-1; len: 13; CDR3nt: TGTGCCAGCAGGGGACAGGGTCTCACTGAAGCTTTCTTT; CDR3aa: CASRGQGLTEAFF
abundance: -; d_gene: -; j_gene: TRBJ1-6; v_gene: TRBV27; len: 18; CDR3nt: TGTGCCAGCAGTCTCCCGCAAGTCGGGCGCATTAATAATTCACCCCTCCACTTT; CDR3aa: CASSLPQVGRINNSPLHF
abundance: many; d_gene: TRBD1; j_gene: TRBJ2-7; v_gene: TRBV11-2; len: 14; CDR3nt: TGTGCCAGCAGCCTCGGACAGGGGGCGTACGAGCAGTACTTC; CDR3aa: CASSLGQGAYEQYF
abundance: few; d_gene: TRBD1; j_gene: TRBJ2-3; v_gene: TRBV20-1; len: 15; CDR3nt: TGCAGTGCTACCAGACAGGGGGCCTTCACAGATACGCAGTATTTT; CDR3aa: CSATRQGAFTDTQYF
abundance: many; d_gene: TRBD2; j_gene: TRBJ2-1; v_gene: TRBV10-3; len: 15; CDR3nt: TGTGCCACGAGACTAGCGGGAGGGGCTACGAATGAGCAGTTCTTC; CDR3aa: CATRLAGGATNEQFF
abundance: few; d_gene: -; j_gene: TRBJ2-7; v_gene: TRBV20-1; len: 13; CDR3nt: TGCAGTGCTAGATCCGGGGTAGACTACGAGCAGTACTTC; CDR3aa: CSARSGVDYEQYF
abundance: -; d_gene: -; j_gene: TRBJ1-2; v_gene: TRBV6-1; len: 15; CDR3nt: TGTGCCAGCAGTGAAGCGATGGGGGGTAACTATGGCTACACCTTC; CDR3aa: CASSEAMGGNYGYTF